The T cell receptor (beta chain) under discussion was sequenced for a study of control samples from healthy donors and cancer patients. V was pared by 4 bases and J by 3 bases, with 5 bases of the junction left unmatched. CDR1 is LNHDA and CDR2 is SQIVND in the germline V gene (reference sequence). This CDR3 has 15 amino acids. Here immunoSEQ multiplex PCR was the method, and the copy in TCRdb shows in-frame clones only, minus some. The data contain around 120,000 clones, roughly 92% of them singletons. Only a few counts were recorded for this clone. V and J are TRBV19 and TRBJ1-5, with TRBD1 identical over 8 bases. This TCR was sampled from a woman younger than 35 in good health. Specimen: blood. The CDR3 region is CASSRQGTSNQPQHF. In DNA form, the CDR3 reads TGTGCCAGTAGTAGACAGGGGACCTCCAATCAGCCCCAGCATTTT.